This T cell receptor beta chain came from a study of cytomegalovirus exposure and HLA in healthy donors. Findings of the study overall: The classifier, whose performance was assessed in both the original and validation cohorts, reportedly diagnosed cytomegalovirus status with high specificity and sensitivity. Productive status was seen about 87% or about 30% of the time for most TCR beta V segments in an earlier analysis. A further, later analysis showed that HLA-associated TCR beta chains (compared with equally common others) were more clonally expanded.

Vbeta (60) and Jbeta (13) primers were used in the PCR. Clones were sequenced by immunoSEQ multiplex PCR, and TCRdb holds only the in-frame ones, with some missing. The repertoire consists of roughly 180,000 clones, with about four fifths occurring once and the leading ten covering 1.5%. Details on this clone: Its antigen remains unknown.

Germline CDR1 and CDR2: SEHNR and FQNEAQ (reference sequence). This CDR3 has 16 residues. Unmatched junction bases numbered 3, after V lost 1 base and J lost 0 bases. This sequence joins TRBV7-9 and TRBJ2-1, with TRBD1 matching 7 bases. The receptor was derived from a girl aged 5-17 years in good health and CMV-seropositive. Sequenced material: PBMCs. CDR3: CASSLDAGGSYNEQFF. The CDR3 nucleotides are TGTGCCAGCAGCTTAGATGCAGGGGGCTCCTACAATGAGCAGTTCTTC.